This entry concerns a single TCR beta chain. As yet, its antigen is unknown. These data are taken from a study of T cell responses to AZD1222 COVID-19 vaccine. The data were produced by immunoSEQ multiplex PCR, yet TCRdb's version contains in-frame clones alone and is incomplete. Of about 120,000 clones in the sample, more than 85% were seen once. Regarding the study as a whole: With two AZD1222 doses given, Spike-specific TCR breadth and depth both rose. Donors, mostly white British, included more females; clonal diversity was possibly underestimated. Spike regions recognized by vaccine-associated CD4 TCRs spanned the protein, led by 160-218 and 743-854.

Second-dose groups at about 4 or about 12 weeks were pooled. This clonotype originated in an adult who received the AZD1222 COVID-19 vaccine. This sample comprised peripheral blood, obtained 28 days after the second AZD1222 dose.

The CDR3 DNA follows: TGTGCCAGCAGCGTAGAACTAGCGGGACCGAACACCGGGGAGCTGTTTTTT. Translation gives CASSVELAGPNTGELFF. V gene TRBV9 combines with J gene TRBJ2-2; 10 nucleotides agree with TRBD2. J was trimmed by 0 bases and V by 0 bases; bases with no gene match: 2. Germline assignment: CDR1 SGDLS and CDR2 YYNGEE. The CDR3 loop spans 17 amino acids.